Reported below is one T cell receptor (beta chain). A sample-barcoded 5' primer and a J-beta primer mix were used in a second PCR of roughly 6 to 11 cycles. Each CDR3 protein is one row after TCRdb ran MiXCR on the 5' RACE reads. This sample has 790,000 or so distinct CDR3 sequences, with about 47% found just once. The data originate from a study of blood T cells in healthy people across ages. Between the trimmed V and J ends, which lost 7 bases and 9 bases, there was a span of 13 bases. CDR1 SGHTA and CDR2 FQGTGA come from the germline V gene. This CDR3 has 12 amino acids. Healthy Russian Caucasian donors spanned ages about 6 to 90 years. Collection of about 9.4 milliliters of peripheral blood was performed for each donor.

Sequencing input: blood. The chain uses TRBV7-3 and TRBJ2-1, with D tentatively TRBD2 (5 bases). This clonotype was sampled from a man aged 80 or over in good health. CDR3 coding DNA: TGTGCCAGCAACTTGGACTCGAGTGAGCAGTTCTTC. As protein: CASNLDSSEQFF.